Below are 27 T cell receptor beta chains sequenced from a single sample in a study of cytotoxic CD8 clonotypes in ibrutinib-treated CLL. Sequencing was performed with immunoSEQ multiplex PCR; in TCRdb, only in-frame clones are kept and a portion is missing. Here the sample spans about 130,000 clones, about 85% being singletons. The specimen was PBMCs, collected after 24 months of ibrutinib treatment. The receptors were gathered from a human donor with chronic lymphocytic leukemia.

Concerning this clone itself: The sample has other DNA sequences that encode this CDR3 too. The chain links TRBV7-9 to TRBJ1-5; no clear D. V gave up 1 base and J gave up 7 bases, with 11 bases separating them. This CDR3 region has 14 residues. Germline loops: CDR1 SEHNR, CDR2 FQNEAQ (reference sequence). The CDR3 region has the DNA TGTGCCAGCAGCTTAGGGGGTTTTGGGCAGCCCCAGCATTTT. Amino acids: CASSLGGFGQPQHF.

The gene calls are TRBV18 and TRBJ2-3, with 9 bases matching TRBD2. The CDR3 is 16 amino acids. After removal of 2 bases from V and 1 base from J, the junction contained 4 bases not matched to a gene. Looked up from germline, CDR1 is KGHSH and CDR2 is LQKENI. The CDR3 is CASSPGGGAGTDTQYF. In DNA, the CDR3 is TGTGCCAGCTCACCAGGCGGGGGGGCCGGCACAGATACGCAGTATTTT.

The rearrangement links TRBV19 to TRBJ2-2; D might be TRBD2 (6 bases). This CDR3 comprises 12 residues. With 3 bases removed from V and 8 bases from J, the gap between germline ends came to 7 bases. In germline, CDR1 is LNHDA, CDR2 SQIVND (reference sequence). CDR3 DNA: TGTGCCAGTAGTATGCGGGGAGGGGAGCTGTTTTTT. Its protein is CASSMRGGELFF.

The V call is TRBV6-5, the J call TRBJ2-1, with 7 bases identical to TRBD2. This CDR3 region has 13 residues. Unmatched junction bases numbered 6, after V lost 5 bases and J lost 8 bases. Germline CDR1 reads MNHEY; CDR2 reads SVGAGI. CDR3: CASSRRGSYEQFF. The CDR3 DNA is TGTGCCAGCAGTCGGCGGGGGAGCTATGAGCAGTTCTTC.

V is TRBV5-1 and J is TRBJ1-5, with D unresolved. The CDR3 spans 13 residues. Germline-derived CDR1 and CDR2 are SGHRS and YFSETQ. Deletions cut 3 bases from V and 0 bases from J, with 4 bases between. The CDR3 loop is CASSSDSNQPQHF. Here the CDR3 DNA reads TGCGCCAGCAGCTCGGATAGCAATCAGCCCCAGCATTTT.

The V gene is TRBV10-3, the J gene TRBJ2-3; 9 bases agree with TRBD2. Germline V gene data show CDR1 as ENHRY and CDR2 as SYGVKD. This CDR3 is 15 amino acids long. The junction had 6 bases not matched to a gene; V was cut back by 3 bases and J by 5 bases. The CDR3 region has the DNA TGTGCCATCAGTGACTGGACTAGCGTAGGAGATACGCAGTATTTT. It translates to CAISDWTSVGDTQYF.

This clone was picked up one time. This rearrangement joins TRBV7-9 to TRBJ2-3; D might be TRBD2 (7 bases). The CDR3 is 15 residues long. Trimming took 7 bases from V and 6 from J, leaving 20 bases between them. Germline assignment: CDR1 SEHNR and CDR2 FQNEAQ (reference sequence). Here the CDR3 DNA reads TGTGCCAGCACCCCTGGGGGGGGGCTAGGGGATACGCAGTATTTT. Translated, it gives CASTPGGGLGDTQYF.

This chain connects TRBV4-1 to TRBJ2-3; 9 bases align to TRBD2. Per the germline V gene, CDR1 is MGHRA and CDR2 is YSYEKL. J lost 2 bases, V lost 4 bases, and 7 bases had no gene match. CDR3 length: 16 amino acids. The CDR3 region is CASSPVERGDTDTQYF. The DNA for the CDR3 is TGCGCCAGCAGCCCCGTGGAGCGGGGGGACACAGATACGCAGTATTTT.

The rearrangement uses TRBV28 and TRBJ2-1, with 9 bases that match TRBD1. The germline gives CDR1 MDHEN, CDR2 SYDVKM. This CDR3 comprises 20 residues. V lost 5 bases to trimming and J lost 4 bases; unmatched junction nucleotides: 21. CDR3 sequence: CASSTSGVKQGARYYNEQFF. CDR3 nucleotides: TGTGCCAGCAGTACGTCTGGGGTTAAACAGGGGGCAAGGTATTACAATGAGCAGTTCTTC.

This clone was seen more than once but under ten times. The CDR3 reads CASSEYGVGKLFF. The CDR3 DNA follows: TGTGCCAGCAGTGAATACGGGGTAGGAAAACTGTTTTTT. The rearrangement links TRBV25-1 to TRBJ1-4; D is unclear. This CDR3 is 13 amino acids long. The germline CDR1 and CDR2 sequences are MGHDK and SYGVNS. V lost 0 bases and J 10 bases, leaving 9 bases between the germline ends.

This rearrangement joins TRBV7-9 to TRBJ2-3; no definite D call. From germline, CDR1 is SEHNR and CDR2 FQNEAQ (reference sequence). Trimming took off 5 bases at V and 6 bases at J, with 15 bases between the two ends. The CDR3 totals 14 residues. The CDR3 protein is CASSTPPDWDTQYF. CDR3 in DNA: TGTGCCAGCAGCACGCCCCCGGATTGGGATACGCAGTATTTT.

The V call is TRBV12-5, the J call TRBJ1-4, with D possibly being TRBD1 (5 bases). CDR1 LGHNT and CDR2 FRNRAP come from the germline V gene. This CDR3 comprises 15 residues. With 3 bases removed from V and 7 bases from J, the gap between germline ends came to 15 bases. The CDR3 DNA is TGTGCTAGTGGTTTACGACAGTCCGAGGCTGAAAAACTGTTTTTT. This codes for CASGLRQSEAEKLFF.

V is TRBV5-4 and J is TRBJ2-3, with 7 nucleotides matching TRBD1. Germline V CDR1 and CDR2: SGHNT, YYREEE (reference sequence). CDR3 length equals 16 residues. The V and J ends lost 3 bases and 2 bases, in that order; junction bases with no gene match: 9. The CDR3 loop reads CASSSGQVLPTDTQYF. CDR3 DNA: TGTGCCAGCAGCTCCGGACAGGTTCTTCCCACAGATACGCAGTATTTT.

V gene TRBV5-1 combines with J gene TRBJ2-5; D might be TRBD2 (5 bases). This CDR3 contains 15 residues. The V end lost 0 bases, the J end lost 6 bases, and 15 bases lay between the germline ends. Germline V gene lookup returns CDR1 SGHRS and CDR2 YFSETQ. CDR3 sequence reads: CASSLVGRPGKTQYF. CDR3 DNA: TGCGCCAGCAGCTTGGTTGGTCGACCGGGGAAGACCCAGTACTTC.

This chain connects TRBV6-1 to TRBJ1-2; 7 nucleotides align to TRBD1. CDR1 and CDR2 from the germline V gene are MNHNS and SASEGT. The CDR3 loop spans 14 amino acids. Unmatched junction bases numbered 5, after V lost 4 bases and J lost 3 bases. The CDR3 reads CASSGGTAHYGYTF. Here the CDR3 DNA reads TGTGCCAGCAGTGGCGGGACAGCCCACTATGGCTACACCTTC.

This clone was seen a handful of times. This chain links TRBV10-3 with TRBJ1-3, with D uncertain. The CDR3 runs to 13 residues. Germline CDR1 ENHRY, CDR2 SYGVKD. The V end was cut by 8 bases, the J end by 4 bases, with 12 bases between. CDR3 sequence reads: CAIGDLTGNTIYF. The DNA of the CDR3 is TGTGCCATCGGGGATCTTACCGGAAACACCATATATTTT.

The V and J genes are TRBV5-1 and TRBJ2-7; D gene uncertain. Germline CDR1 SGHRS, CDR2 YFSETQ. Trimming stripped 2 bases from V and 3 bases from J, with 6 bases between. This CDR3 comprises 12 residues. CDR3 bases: TGCGCCAGCAGCTTAGGATACTACGAGCAGTACTTC. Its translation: CASSLGYYEQYF.

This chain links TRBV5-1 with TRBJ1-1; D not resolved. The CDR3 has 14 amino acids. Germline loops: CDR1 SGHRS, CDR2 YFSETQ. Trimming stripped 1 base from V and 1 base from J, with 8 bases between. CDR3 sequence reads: CASSLTAPNTEAFF. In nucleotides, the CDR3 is TGCGCCAGCAGCTTGACGGCACCGAACACTGAAGCTTTCTTT.

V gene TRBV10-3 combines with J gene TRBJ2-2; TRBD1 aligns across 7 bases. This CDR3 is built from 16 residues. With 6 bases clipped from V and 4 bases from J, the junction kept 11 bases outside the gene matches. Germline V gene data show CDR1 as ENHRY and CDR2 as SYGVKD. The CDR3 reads CAIRVRGHLSTGELFF. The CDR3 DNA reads TGTGCCATCAGGGTTAGGGGGCACCTTAGCACCGGGGAGCTGTTTTTT.

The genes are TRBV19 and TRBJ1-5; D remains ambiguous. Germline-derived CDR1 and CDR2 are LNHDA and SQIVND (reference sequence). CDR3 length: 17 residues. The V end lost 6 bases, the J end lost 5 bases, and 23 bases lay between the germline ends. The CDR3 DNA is TGTGCCAGTAGGCCTATGACTCATGGAGCAAGGGATCAGCCCCAGCATTTT. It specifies CASRPMTHGARDQPQHF.

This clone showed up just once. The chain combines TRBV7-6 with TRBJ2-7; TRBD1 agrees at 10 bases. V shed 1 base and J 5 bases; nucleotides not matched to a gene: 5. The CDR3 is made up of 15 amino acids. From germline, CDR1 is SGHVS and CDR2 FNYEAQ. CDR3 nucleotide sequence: TGTGCCAGCAGCTTAGAAGGGACAGGGGAGAACGAGCAGTACTTC. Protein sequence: CASSLEGTGENEQYF.

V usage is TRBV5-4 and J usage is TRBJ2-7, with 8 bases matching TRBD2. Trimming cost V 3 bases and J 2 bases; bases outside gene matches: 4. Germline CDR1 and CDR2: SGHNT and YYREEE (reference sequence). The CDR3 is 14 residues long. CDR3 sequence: CASSWRGAAYEQYF. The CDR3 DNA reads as TGTGCCAGCAGCTGGCGGGGGGCCGCCTACGAGCAGTACTTC. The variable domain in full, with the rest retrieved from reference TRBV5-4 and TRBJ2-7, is ETGVTQSPTHLIKTRGQQVTLRCSSQSGHNTVSWYQQALGQGPQFIFQYYREEENGRGNFPPRFSGLQFPNYSSELNVNALELDDSALYLCASSWRGAAYEQYFGPGTRLTVT.

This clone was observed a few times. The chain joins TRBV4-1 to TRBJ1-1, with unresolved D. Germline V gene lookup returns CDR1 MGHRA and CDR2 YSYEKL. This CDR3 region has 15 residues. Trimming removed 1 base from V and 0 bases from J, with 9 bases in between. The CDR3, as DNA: TGCGCCAGCAGCCAAGTGGCGGGGATGAACACTGAAGCTTTCTTT. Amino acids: CASSQVAGMNTEAFF.

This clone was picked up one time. This CDR3 is CATQALGAEAFF. As DNA, the CDR3 is TGTGCCACTCAAGCGCTGGGGGCTGAAGCTTTCTTT. The chain couples TRBV6-1 to TRBJ1-1; D is possibly TRBD1 (5 bases). The CDR3 contains 12 residues. With 10 bases removed from V and 6 bases from J, the gap between germline ends came to 15 bases. Germline CDR1 MNHNS, CDR2 SASEGT.

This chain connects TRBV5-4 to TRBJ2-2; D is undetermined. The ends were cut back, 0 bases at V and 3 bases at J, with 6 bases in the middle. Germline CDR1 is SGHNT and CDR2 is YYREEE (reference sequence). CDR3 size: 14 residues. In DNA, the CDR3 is TGTGCCAGCAGCTTGGCCGGAGACACCGGGGAGCTGTTTTTT. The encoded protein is CASSLAGDTGELFF.

The CDR3 DNA is TGTGCCAGCAGCGTAGACAGGGGAGGCACAGATACGCAGTATTTT. As protein: CASSVDRGGTDTQYF. V is TRBV9 and J is TRBJ2-3, with 7 bases fitting TRBD1. The germline gives CDR1 SGDLS, CDR2 YYNGEE. The CDR3 totals 15 residues. The J segment lost 1 base and the V segment lost 0 bases, leaving 2 bases of the junction unmatched.

The CDR3 loop is CASSQERHRGAAETQYF. The DNA for the CDR3 is TGTGCCAGCAGCCAAGAAAGGCACAGGGGCGCTGCAGAGACCCAGTACTTC. J is TRBJ2-5 and V is TRBV14, with TRBD1 identical over 7 bases. The CDR3 contains 17 residues. Germline lookup yields CDR1 SGHDN and CDR2 FVKESK. Trimming cost V 0 bases and J 4 bases; bases outside gene matches: 11.